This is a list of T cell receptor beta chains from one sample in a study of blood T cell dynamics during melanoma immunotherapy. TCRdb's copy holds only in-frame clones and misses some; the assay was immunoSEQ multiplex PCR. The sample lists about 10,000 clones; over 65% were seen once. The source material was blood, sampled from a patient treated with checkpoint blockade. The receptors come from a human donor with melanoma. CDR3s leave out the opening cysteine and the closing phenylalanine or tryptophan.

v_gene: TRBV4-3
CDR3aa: ASSQDGRGDNYGYT

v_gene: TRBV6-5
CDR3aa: ASSYRPRDRKYGYT

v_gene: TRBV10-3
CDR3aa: ATDDRGVGNTEAF

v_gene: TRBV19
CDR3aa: ASSITPATGELF

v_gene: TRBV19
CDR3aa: ASSIGTWSTDTQY

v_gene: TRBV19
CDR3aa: ASSAGYSTDTQY

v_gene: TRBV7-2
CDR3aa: ASSLGTSGRGETQY

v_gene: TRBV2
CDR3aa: ASSENGVENEKLF

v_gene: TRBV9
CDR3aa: ASSVDPGPYGYT

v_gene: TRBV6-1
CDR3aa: ASAMGGAGYT

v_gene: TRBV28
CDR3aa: ASSGGLAVSY

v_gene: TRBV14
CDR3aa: ASSQEGSEKLF

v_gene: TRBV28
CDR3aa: ASRPGQFNQPQH

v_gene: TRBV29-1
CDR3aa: SAQKREGPYNEQF

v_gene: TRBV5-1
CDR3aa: ASSPGTAQQPQH

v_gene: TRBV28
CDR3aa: ASSLGGGVNEQY

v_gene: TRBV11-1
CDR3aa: ASSPDRGTYNEQF

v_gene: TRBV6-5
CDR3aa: ASSSGVGAF

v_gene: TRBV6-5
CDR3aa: ASDSGRAQDTQY

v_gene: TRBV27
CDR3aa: ASSPGTANTEAF

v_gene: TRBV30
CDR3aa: AWSSGGSSYEQY

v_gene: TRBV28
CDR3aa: ASEGNTEAF

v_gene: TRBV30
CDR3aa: AWSVLVEKLF

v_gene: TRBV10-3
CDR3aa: AIRTEYEQY

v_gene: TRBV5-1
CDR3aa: ASSLGTGTGNTEAF

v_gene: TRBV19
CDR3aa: ARRTGKGYT

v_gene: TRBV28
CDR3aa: ASSPPHRRDRGGYT

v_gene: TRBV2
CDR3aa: ASKVIAVEQY

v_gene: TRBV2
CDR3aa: ASSEGLAGQETQY

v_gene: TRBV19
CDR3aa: ATRDRAAYNEQF

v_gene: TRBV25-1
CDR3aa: ASSESFGAAGNTIY

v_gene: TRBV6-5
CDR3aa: ASSRVDNTGELF

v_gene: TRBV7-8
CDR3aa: ASSPLQVSGANVLT

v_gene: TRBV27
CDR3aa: ASSFGPDEQF

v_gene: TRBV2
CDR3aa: ASNRDLNTEAF